The rows below give T cell receptor beta chains drawn from one sample of a study of blood T cell repertoires in COVID-19. Here immunoSEQ multiplex PCR was the method, and the copy in TCRdb shows in-frame clones only, minus some. The sample lists approximately 25,000 clones; around 83% were seen once. Material for sequencing was peripheral blood. These receptors were collected from a human donor in a cohort sampled during active COVID-19. CDR3s include the opening cysteine and the closing phenylalanine or tryptophan. Each record gives: CDR3 protein, CDR3 DNA, D gene, J gene, clone size, V gene. The D gene is left open where the match is weak. Some rows mark clone size as missing; the rest say once, few, many or name a class of expanded clone.

CDR3aa: CAIGWGQATGEQYF; CDR3nt: TGTGCCATCGGATGGGGACAGGCTACGGGTGAGCAGTACTTC; d_gene: TRBD1; j_gene: TRBJ2-7; abundance: once; v_gene: TRBV10-3
CDR3aa: CATSRLLAGPRETQYF; CDR3nt: TGTGCCACCAGCAGGTTACTAGCGGGTCCAAGGGAGACCCAGTACTTC; d_gene: TRBD2; j_gene: TRBJ2-5; abundance: .; v_gene: TRBV15
CDR3aa: CASSQGGRTDNYGYTF; CDR3nt: TGTGCCAGCAGCCAGGGGGGACGGACGGATAACTATGGCTACACCTTC; d_gene: .; j_gene: TRBJ1-2; abundance: once; v_gene: TRBV3-1/TRBV3-2
CDR3aa: CAAGSAGANVLTF; CDR3nt: TGTGCCGCCGGGTCGGCTGGGGCCAACGTCCTGACTTTC; d_gene: .; j_gene: TRBJ2-6; abundance: .; v_gene: TRBV15
CDR3aa: CATMTDNYGYTF; CDR3nt: TGTGCCACTATGACAGATAACTATGGCTACACCTTC; d_gene: .; j_gene: TRBJ1-2; abundance: .; v_gene: TRBV19
CDR3aa: CASSVRKSSAQYF; CDR3nt: TGTGCCAGCAGTGTCAGGAAGTCTTCGGCCCAGTACTTC; d_gene: .; j_gene: TRBJ2-5; abundance: once; v_gene: TRBV28
CDR3aa: CASSLDGGETQYF; CDR3nt: TGTGCCAGCAGCTTAGACGGGGGGGAGACCCAGTACTTC; d_gene: TRBD2; j_gene: TRBJ2-5; abundance: .; v_gene: TRBV7-9
CDR3aa: CASSVAGSPDNEQFF; CDR3nt: TGTGCCAGCAGCGTGGCGGGCTCCCCCGACAATGAGCAGTTCTTC; d_gene: .; j_gene: TRBJ2-1; abundance: .; v_gene: TRBV9
CDR3aa: CASSQGLAEQYF; CDR3nt: TGTGCCAGCAGCCAGGGCCTGGCCGAGCAGTACTTC; d_gene: .; j_gene: TRBJ2-7; abundance: .; v_gene: TRBV14
CDR3aa: CASSLRGELFF; CDR3nt: TGTGCCAGCAGTTTACGGGGGGAGCTGTTTTTT; d_gene: .; j_gene: TRBJ2-2; abundance: .; v_gene: TRBV28
CDR3aa: CASSFRTGGETQYF; CDR3nt: TGTGCCAGCAGTTTCCGGACAGGGGGAGAGACCCAGTACTTC; d_gene: TRBD1; j_gene: TRBJ2-5; abundance: .; v_gene: TRBV27
CDR3aa: CASSLGTSGSGETQYF; CDR3nt: TGTGCCAGCAGCTTAGGTACTAGCGGGAGTGGGGAGACCCAGTACTTC; d_gene: TRBD2; j_gene: TRBJ2-5; abundance: once; v_gene: TRBV7-7
CDR3aa: CASSRLPKGTTDYNEQFF; CDR3nt: TGCGCCAGCAGCCGACTCCCAAAGGGGACTACCGACTACAATGAGCAGTTCTTC; d_gene: TRBD2; j_gene: TRBJ2-1; abundance: few; v_gene: TRBV5-1
CDR3aa: CAISDRGKGNQPQHF; CDR3nt: TGTGCCATCAGCGACAGGGGTAAAGGCAATCAGCCCCAGCATTTT; d_gene: TRBD1; j_gene: TRBJ1-5; abundance: few; v_gene: TRBV10-3
CDR3aa: CASSRDRGGAGELFF; CDR3nt: TGTGCCAGTAGTAGAGACAGGGGAGGGGCCGGGGAGCTGTTTTTT; d_gene: .; j_gene: TRBJ2-2; abundance: once; v_gene: TRBV19
CDR3aa: CASSQERLLRAEAFF; CDR3nt: TGCGCCAGCAGCCAAGAGAGGCTCCTGCGCGCTGAAGCTTTCTTT; d_gene: .; j_gene: TRBJ1-1; abundance: .; v_gene: TRBV4-3
CDR3aa: CANRDTSSEGYTF; CDR3nt: TGTGCCAATCGGGACACCAGCTCCGAAGGCTACACCTTC; d_gene: .; j_gene: TRBJ1-2; abundance: .; v_gene: TRBV28
CDR3aa: CASRLGQNTEAFF; CDR3nt: TGTGCCAGCAGGCTCGGACAGAACACTGAAGCTTTCTTT; d_gene: .; j_gene: TRBJ1-1; abundance: .; v_gene: TRBV6-4